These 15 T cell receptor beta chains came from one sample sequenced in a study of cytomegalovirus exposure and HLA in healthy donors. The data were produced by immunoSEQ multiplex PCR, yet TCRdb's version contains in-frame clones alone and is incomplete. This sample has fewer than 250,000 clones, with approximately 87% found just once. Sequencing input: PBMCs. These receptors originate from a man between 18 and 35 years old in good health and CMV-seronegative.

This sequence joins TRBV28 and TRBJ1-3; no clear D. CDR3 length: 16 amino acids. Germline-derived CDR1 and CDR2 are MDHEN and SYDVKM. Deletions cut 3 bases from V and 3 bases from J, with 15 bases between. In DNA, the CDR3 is TGTGCCAGCAGTTTGTACAGCCCTCGTGGTGGAAACACCATATATTTT. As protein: CASSLYSPRGGNTIYF.

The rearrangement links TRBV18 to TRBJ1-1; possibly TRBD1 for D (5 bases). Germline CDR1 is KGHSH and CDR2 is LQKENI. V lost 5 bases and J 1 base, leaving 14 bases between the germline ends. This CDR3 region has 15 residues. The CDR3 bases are TGTGCCAGCTCATCCGGGGGGGTCGGGAACACTGAAGCTTTCTTT. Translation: CASSSGGVGNTEAFF.

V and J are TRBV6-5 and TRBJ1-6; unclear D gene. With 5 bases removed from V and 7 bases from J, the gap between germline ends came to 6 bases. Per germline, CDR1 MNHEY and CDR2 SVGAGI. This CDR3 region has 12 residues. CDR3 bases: TGTGCCAGCAGTCAGTTGAATTCACCCCTCCACTTT. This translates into CASSQLNSPLHF.

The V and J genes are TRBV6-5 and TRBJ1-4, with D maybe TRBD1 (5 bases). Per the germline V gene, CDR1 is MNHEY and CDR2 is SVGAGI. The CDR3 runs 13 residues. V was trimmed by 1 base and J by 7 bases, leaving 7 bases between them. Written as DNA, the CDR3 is TGTGCCAGCAGTTACTGGAGGGGTGAAAAACTGTTTTTT. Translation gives CASSYWRGEKLFF.

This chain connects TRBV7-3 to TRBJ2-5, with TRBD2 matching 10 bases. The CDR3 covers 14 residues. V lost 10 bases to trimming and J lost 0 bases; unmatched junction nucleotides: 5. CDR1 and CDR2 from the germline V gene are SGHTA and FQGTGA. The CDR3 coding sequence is TGTGCCAACCCACTAGCGGGGTACCAAGAGACCCAGTACTTC. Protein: CANPLAGYQETQYF.

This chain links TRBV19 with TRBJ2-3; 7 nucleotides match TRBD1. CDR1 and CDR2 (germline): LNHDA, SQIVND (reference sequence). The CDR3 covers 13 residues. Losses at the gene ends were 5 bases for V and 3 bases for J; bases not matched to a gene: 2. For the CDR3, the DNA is TGTGCCAGTAGTGTACAGGGGACAGATACGCAGTATTTT. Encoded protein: CASSVQGTDTQYF.

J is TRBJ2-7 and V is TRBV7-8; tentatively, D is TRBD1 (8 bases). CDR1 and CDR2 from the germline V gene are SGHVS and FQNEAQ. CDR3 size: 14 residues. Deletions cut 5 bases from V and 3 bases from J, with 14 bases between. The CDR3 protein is CASSTGGGDYEQYF. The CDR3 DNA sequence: TGTGCCAGCAGCACAGGGGGAGGGGACTACGAGCAGTACTTC.

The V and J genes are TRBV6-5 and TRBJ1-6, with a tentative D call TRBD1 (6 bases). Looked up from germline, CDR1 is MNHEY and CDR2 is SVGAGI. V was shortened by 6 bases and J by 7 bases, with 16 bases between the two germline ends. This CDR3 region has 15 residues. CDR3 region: CASRPLQGWNSPLHF. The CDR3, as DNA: TGTGCCAGCAGGCCTCTTCAGGGGTGGAATTCACCCCTCCACTTT.

The CDR3 DNA is TGCGCCAGCAGCCCCCAGACAGGGGGCACTGAAGCTTTCTTT. This encodes CASSPQTGGTEAFF. V gene TRBV5-1 combines with J gene TRBJ1-1; TRBD1 agrees at 9 bases. CDR3 length: 14 residues. With V trimmed by 4 bases and J by 4 bases, 5 bases remained unmatched. From germline, CDR1 is SGHRS and CDR2 YFSETQ.

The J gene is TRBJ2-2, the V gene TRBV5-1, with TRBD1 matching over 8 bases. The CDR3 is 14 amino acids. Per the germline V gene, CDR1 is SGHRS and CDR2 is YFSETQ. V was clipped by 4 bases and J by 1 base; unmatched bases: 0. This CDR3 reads CASSGQGNTGELFF. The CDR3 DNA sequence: TGCGCCAGCAGCGGACAGGGGAACACCGGGGAGCTGTTTTTT.

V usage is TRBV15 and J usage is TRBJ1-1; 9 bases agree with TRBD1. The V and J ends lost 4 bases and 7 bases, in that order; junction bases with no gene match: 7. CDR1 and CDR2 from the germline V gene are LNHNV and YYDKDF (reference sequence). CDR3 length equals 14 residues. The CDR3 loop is CATSNKQGADEAFF. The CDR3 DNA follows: TGTGCCACCAGCAACAAACAGGGGGCCGATGAAGCTTTCTTT. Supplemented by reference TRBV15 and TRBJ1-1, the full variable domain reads DAMVIQNPRYQVTQFGKPVTLSCSQTLNHNVMYWYQQKSSQAPKLLFHYYDKDFNNEADTPDNFQSRRPNTSFCFLDIRSPGLGDTAMYLCATSNKQGADEAFFGQGTRLTVV.

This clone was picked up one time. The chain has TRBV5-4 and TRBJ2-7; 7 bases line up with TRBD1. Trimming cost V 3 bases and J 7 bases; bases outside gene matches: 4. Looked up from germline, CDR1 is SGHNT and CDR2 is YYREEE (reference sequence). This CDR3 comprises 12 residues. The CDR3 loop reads CASSSGTDEQYF. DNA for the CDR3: TGTGCCAGCAGCTCCGGGACAGATGAGCAGTACTTC.

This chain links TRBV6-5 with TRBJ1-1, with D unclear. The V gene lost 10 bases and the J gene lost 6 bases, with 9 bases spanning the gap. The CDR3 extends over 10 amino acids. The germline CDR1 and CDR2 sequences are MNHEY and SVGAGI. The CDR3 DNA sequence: TGTGCCACCACCGCGGCTGAAGCTTTCTTT. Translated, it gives CATTAAEAFF.

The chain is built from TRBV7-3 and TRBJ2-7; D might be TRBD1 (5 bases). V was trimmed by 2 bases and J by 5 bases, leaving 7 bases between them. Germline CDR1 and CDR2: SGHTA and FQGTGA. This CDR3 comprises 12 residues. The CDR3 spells CASSLSGHEQYF. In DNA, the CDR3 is TGTGCCAGCAGCTTATCAGGGCACGAGCAGTACTTC.

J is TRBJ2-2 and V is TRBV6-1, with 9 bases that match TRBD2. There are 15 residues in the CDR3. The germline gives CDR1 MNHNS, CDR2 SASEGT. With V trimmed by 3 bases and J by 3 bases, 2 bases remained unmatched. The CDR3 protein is CASSDLAGDTGELFF. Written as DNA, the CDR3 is TGTGCCAGCAGTGATTTAGCGGGGGACACCGGGGAGCTGTTTTTT.